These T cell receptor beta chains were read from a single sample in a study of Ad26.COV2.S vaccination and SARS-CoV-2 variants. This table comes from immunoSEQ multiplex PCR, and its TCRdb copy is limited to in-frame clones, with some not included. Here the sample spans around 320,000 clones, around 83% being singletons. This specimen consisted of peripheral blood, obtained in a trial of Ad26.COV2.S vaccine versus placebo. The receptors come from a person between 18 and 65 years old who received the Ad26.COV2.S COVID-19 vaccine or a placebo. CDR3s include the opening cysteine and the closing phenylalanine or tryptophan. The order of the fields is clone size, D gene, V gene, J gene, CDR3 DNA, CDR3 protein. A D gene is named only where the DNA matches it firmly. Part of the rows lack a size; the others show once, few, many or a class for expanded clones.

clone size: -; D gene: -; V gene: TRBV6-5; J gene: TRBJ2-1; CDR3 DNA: TGTGCCAGCATTGGCAGTTCCTACAATGAGCAGTTCTTC; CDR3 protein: CASIGSSYNEQFF
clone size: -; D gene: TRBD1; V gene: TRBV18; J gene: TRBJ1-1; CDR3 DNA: TGTGCCAGCTCACCAGGACAGGTGAACACTGAAGCTTTCTTT; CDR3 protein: CASSPGQVNTEAFF
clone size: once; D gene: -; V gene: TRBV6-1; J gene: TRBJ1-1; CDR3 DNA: TGTGCCAGCAGTGAAGCGCCAGGGATGAACACTGAAGCTTTCTTT; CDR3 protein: CASSEAPGMNTEAFF
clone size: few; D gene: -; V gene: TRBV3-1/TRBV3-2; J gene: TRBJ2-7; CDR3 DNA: TGTGCCAGCAGCCAAGGAGTCTTCCAAATAGGGACTGGGACCTACGAGCAGTACTTC; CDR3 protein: CASSQGVFQIGTGTYEQYF
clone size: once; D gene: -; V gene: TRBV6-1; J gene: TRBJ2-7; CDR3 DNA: TGTGCCAGCAGTGCTTCCACTCCCTCCGGGTTTGCCTACGAGCAGTACTTC; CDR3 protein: CASSASTPSGFAYEQYF
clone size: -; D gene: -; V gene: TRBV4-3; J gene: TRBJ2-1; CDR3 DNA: TGCGCCAGCAGCCAGGGGGGAGGGACACGCGGCCATGAGCAGTTCTTC; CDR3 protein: CASSQGGGTRGHEQFF
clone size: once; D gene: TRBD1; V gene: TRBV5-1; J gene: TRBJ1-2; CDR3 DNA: TGCGCCAGCAGCTTGGGACAGGGGGTGCACTATGGCTACACCTTC; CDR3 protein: CASSLGQGVHYGYTF
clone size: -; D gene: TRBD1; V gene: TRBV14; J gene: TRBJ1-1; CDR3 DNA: TGTGCCAGCAGCCAAGGAGGGAGGGGGCGCGATACTGAAGCTTTCTTT; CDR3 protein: CASSQGGRGRDTEAFF
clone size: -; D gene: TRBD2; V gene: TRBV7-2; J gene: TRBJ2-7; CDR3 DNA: TGTGCCAGCAGCTTAGTACGGGACTATAACTACGAGCAGTACTTC; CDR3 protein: CASSLVRDYNYEQYF
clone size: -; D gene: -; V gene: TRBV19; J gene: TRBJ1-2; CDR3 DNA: TGTGCCAGTAGTACAATACGCGGGGGCTACTATGGCTACACCTTC; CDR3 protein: CASSTIRGGYYGYTF
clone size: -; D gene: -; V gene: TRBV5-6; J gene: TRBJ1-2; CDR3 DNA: TGTGCCAGCAGCTTGGAAGGGGCAGGGGAAATCTATGGCTACACCTTC; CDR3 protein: CASSLEGAGEIYGYTF
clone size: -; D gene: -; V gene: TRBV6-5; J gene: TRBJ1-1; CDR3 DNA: -; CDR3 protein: CASILDTEAFF
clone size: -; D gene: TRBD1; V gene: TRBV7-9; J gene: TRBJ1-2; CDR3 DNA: TGTGCCAGCAGCCGCATAAACAGGGGCAACTATGGCTACACCTTC; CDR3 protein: CASSRINRGNYGYTF
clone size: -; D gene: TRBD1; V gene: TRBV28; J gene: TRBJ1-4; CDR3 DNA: TGTGCCAGCAGTTTATCGGGACAGTGGAATGAAAAACTGTTTTTT; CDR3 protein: CASSLSGQWNEKLFF
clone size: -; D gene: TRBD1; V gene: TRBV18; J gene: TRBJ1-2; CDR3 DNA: TGTGCCAGCTCACCATCAGGGGGCGCGGAGGGCTACACCTTC; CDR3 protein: CASSPSGGAEGYTF
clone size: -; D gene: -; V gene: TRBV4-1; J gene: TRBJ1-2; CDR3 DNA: TGCGCCAGCAGCCAGGACAGCCCCAGCGGCTATGGCTACACCTTC; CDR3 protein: CASSQDSPSGYGYTF
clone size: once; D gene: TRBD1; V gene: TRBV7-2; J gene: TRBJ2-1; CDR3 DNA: TGTGCCAGCACCCCGACAGGGGGCGCGGGCTACAATGAGCAGTTCTTC; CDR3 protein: CASTPTGGAGYNEQFF
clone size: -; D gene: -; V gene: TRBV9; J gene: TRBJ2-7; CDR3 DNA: TGTGCCAGCAGCACTAGCCTGGGTGGCTACGAGCAGTACTTC; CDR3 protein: CASSTSLGGYEQYF
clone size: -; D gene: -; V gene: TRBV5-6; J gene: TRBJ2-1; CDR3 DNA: TGTGCCAGCAGCTCACAACTTCGGTTGGGCAATGAGCAGTTCTTC; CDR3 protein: CASSSQLRLGNEQFF
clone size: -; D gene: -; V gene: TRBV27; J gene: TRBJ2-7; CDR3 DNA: TGTGCCAGCAGTTTATACGGCAGCTCCTACGAGCAGTACTTC; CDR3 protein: CASSLYGSSYEQYF
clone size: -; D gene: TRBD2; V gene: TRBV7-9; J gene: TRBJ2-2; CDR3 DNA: TGTGCCAGCAGCCCCCCAAGGACTAGCGATAACACCGGGGAGCTGTTTTTT; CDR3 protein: CASSPPRTSDNTGELFF
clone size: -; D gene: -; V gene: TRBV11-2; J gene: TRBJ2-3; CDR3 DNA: TGTGCCAGCAGCTTAGGACTCAAACCCACAGATACGCAGTATTTT; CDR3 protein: CASSLGLKPTDTQYF
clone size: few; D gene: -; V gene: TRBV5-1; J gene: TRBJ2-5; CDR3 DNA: TGCGCCAGCAGCATTGGGGGGCCGAGAGAGACCCAGTACTTC; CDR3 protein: CASSIGGPRETQYF
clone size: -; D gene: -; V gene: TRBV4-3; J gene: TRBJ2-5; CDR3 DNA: TGCGCCAGCAGCCAGAGAGGAGGGACCTCGGAGACCCAGTACTTC; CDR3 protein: CASSQRGGTSETQYF
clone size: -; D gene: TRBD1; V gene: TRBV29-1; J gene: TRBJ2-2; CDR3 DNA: TGCAGCGTTGGGACAGGGGTCACCGGGGAGCTGTTTTTT; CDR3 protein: CSVGTGVTGELFF
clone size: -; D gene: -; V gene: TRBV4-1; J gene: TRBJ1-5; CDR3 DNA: TGCGCCAGCAGCCAGTTAGCAGGAACCCAATATCAGCCCCAGCATTTT; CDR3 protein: CASSQLAGTQYQPQHF
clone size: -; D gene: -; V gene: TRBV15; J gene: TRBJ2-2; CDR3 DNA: TGTGCCACCAGCAGAGATCGACAGGTTATTAACACCGGGGAGCTGTTTTTT; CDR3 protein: CATSRDRQVINTGELFF
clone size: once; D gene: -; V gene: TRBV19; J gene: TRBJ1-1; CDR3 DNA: TGTGCCAGTACCACTGAGCGGGATATCAACACTGAAGCTTTCTTT; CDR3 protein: CASTTERDINTEAFF
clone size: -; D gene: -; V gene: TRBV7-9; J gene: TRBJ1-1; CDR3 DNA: TGTGCCAGCAGCCGTGGGCACCAGAACACTGAAGCTTTCTTT; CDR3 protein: CASSRGHQNTEAFF
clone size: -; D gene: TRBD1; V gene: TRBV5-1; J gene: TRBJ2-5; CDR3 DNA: TGCGCCAGCAGCTTGCAGGGGGCCGAGACCCAGTACTTC; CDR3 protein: CASSLQGAETQYF
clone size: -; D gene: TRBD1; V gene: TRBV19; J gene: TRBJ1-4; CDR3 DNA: TGTGCCAGTAGTTTGGGACAGGGCGGCGAAAAACTGTTTTTT; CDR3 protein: CASSLGQGGEKLFF
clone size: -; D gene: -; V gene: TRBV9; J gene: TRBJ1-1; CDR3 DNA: TGTGCCAGCAGCCATGCGGTGAACACTGAAGCTTTCTTT; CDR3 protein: CASSHAVNTEAFF
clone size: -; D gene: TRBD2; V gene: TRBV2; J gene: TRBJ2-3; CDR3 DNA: TGTGCCAGCAGTAGCCTAGCGGGCAGCACAGATACGCAGTATTTT; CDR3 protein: CASSSLAGSTDTQYF
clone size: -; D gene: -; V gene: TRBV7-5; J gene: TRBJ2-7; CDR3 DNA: TGTGCCAGAAGCTTAGGAACTAGCGGGGGGGCGACCTCCTACGAGCAGTACTTC; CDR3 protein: CARSLGTSGGATSYEQYF
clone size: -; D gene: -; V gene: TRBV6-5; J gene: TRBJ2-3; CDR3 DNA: TGTGCCAGCAGTTCCCAGACAGATACGCAGTATTTT; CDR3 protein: CASSSQTDTQYF
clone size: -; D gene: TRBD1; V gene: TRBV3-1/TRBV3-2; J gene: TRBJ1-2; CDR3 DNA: TGTGCCAGCAGGAGACGACAGGGAAGTGGCTACACCTTC; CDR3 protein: CASRRRQGSGYTF
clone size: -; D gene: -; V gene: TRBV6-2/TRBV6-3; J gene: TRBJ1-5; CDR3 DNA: TGTGCCAGCAGTTACTCGATGCTAATTCAGCCCCAGCATTTT; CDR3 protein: CASSYSMLIQPQHF
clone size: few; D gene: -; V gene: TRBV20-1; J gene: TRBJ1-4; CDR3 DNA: TGCAGTGCTAGTGGGGGAAAACACGCAACTAATGAAAAACTGTTTTTT; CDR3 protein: CSASGGKHATNEKLFF
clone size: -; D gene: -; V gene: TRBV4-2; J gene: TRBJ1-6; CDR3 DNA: TGTGCCAGCAGCCCGCCAGAAGGGGATAATTCACCCCTCCACTTT; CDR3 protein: CASSPPEGDNSPLHF
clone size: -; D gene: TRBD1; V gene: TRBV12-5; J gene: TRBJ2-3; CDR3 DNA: TGTGCTAGTGGTTTGGGACAGGGAAGGGTCACAGATACGCAGTATTTT; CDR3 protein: CASGLGQGRVTDTQYF
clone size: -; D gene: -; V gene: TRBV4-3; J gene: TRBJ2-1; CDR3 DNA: TGCGCCAGCAGCCAAGAGCCATGGGATGAGCAGTTCTTC; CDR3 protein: CASSQEPWDEQFF
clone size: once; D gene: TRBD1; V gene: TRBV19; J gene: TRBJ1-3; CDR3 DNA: TGTGCCAGTAGTAACTACGGGACAGGGACTGGAAACACCATATATTTT; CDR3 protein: CASSNYGTGTGNTIYF
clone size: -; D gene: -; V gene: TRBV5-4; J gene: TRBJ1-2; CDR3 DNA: TGTGCCAGCAGCTTGGTAGCCGACTATGGCTACACCTTC; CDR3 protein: CASSLVADYGYTF
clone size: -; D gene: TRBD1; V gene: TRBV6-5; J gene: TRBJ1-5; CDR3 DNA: TGTGCCAGCAGATGGGGAGACAGGGCCGCTCAGCCCCAGCATTTT; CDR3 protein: CASRWGDRAAQPQHF
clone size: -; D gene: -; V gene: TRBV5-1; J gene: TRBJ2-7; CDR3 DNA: TGCGCCAGCAGCTTGGCCGGGGGATCCTACGAGCAGTACTTC; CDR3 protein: CASSLAGGSYEQYF
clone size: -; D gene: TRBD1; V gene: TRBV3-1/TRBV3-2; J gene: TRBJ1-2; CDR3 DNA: TGTGCCAGCAGCCTACGGGACAGGGGGAAACACGATGGCTACACCTTC; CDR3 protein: CASSLRDRGKHDGYTF
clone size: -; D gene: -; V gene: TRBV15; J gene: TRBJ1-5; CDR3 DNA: TGTGCCACCAGCAGAGTCCCCTCGGGTAGGGAGCCCCAGCATTTT; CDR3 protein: CATSRVPSGREPQHF
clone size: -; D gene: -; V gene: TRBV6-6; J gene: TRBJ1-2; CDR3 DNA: TGTGCCAGCTCCGCGGGGCCCGCCTTACCGAACTATGGCTACACCTTC; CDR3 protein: CASSAGPALPNYGYTF